These T cell receptor beta chains were read from a single sample in a study of blood T cells in healthy people across ages. TCRdb fed the 5' RACE reads into MiXCR, producing one record per CDR3 protein. This table has approximately 600,000 distinct CDR3 sequences, around 54% appearing once. Sequences were obtained from blood. These receptors all come from a man in his fifties or sixties in good health. Each CDR3 is given with its conserved first and last residue. Each record gives: D gene, J gene, V gene, clone size, CDR3 length, CDR3 protein, CDR3 DNA. The D gene is left open where the match is weak. The listing skips clone size in some rows; elsewhere it reads once, few, many or a size class.

D: -
J: TRBJ2-5
V: TRBV7-2
size: -
length: 12
CDR3: CASSLSSGTQYF
DNA: TGTGCCAGCAGCTTATCGTCCGGGACCCAGTACTTC

D: -
J: TRBJ1-1
V: TRBV9
size: -
length: 14
CDR3: CASSVGDMNTEAFF
DNA: TGTGCCAGCAGCGTAGGGGACATGAACACTGAAGCTTTCTTT

D: TRBD1
J: TRBJ2-1
V: TRBV6-2/TRBV6-3
size: -
length: 15
CDR3: CASSDRTGHYNEQFF
DNA: TGTGCCAGCAGTGACCGGACAGGCCACTACAATGAGCAGTTCTTC

D: -
J: TRBJ2-4
V: TRBV14
size: -
length: 13
CDR3: CASSQSTGDIKYF
DNA: TGTGCCAGCAGCCAATCGACAGGCGACATTAAGTACTTC

D: -
J: TRBJ1-2
V: TRBV4-2
size: few
length: 15
CDR3: CASSQERAANYGYTF
DNA: TGTGCCAGCAGCCAAGAGAGGGCCGCTAACTATGGCTACACCTTC

D: -
J: TRBJ2-1
V: TRBV27
size: many
length: 11
CDR3: CASSRYNEQFF
DNA: TGTGCCAGCTCACGCTACAATGAGCAGTTCTTC

D: -
J: TRBJ1-2
V: TRBV9
size: few
length: 15
CDR3: CASSVAPGMGSGYTF
DNA: TGTGCCAGCAGCGTAGCGCCGGGGATGGGGAGCGGCTACACCTTC

D: -
J: TRBJ2-5
V: TRBV20-1
size: -
length: 14
CDR3: CSARSGGLWETQYF
DNA: TGCAGTGCTAGATCCGGGGGGCTCTGGGAGACCCAGTACTTC

D: -
J: TRBJ2-7
V: TRBV18
size: few
length: 15
CDR3: CASSRVQVSSYEQYF
DNA: TGTGCCAGCTCACGGGTCCAGGTTTCTTCCTACGAGCAGTACTTC

D: -
J: TRBJ1-2
V: TRBV10-3
size: -
length: 12
CDR3: CAISEDTYGYTF
DNA: TGTGCCATCAGTGAGGACACCTATGGCTACACCTTC

D: -
J: TRBJ2-5
V: TRBV7-2
size: few
length: 13
CDR3: CASSLQVRGEQYF
DNA: TGTGCCAGCAGCTTACAGGTCAGGGGGGAGCAGTACTTC

D: -
J: TRBJ2-6
V: TRBV9
size: few
length: 16
CDR3: CASSVPRSGGANVLTF
DNA: TGTGCCAGCAGCGTACCTCGGTCCGGTGGGGCCAACGTCCTGACTTTC

D: TRBD1
J: TRBJ1-1
V: TRBV27
size: few
length: 13
CDR3: CASRFTGGNEAFF
DNA: TGTGCCAGCAGATTTACAGGGGGCAATGAAGCTTTCTTT

D: TRBD1
J: TRBJ1-2
V: TRBV11-2
size: -
length: 16
CDR3: CASSLDPLTGHYGYTF
DNA: TGTGCCAGCAGCTTAGATCCTCTGACAGGGCACTATGGCTACACCTTC

D: -
J: TRBJ1-1
V: TRBV6-1
size: -
length: 15
CDR3: CASSRLGRGNTEAFF
DNA: TGTGCCAGCAGTCGCCTTGGACGGGGGAACACTGAAGCTTTCTTT

D: -
J: TRBJ2-7
V: TRBV6-5
size: -
length: 15
CDR3: CASRPDRSSSYEQYF
DNA: TGTGCCAGCAGACCAGACAGGTCAAGCTCCTACGAGCAGTACTTC

D: -
J: TRBJ2-1
V: TRBV5-1
size: -
length: 16
CDR3: CASSLEVGGRYNEQFF
DNA: TGCGCCAGCAGCTTGGAAGTGGGGGGCCGGTACAATGAGCAGTTCTTC

D: -
J: TRBJ1-2
V: TRBV7-9
size: -
length: 14
CDR3: CASSLEAGASGYTF
DNA: TGTGCCAGCAGCTTAGAGGCGGGGGCCTCTGGCTACACCTTC

D: -
J: TRBJ2-3
V: TRBV19
size: -
length: 12
CDR3: CASSPSADTQYF
DNA: TGTGCCAGTAGTCCATCAGCAGATACGCAGTATTTT

D: -
J: TRBJ1-2
V: TRBV4-1
size: few
length: 15
CDR3: CASSQKIGGSYGYTF
DNA: TGCGCCAGCAGCCAAAAGATAGGGGGAAGCTATGGCTACACCTTC

D: -
J: TRBJ1-1
V: TRBV13
size: -
length: 17
CDR3: CANSFPRLTSSGTEAFF
DNA: TGTGCCAACAGCTTTCCCAGACTCACCTCATCCGGTACTGAAGCTTTCTTT

D: -
J: TRBJ1-2
V: TRBV12-3/TRBV12-4
size: few
length: 13
CDR3: CASSLDGGRGYTF
DNA: TGTGCCAGCAGTTTAGATGGGGGAAGGGGCTACACCTTC

D: TRBD2
J: TRBJ2-3
V: TRBV7-2
size: -
length: 16
CDR3: CASRLSGTHNTDTQYF
DNA: TGTGCCAGCAGATTAAGCGGGACTCACAACACAGATACGCAGTATTTT

D: TRBD2
J: TRBJ2-5
V: TRBV9
size: few
length: 16
CDR3: CASSVGGAGEQETQYF
DNA: TGTGCCAGCAGCGTGGGTGGCGCGGGGGAGCAAGAGACCCAGTACTTC

D: -
J: TRBJ1-4
V: TRBV20-1
size: -
length: 16
CDR3: CSARDTPGPTNEKLFF
DNA: TGCAGTGCTAGAGATACACCGGGACCAACTAATGAAAAACTGTTTTTT

D: -
J: TRBJ2-1
V: TRBV7-9
size: -
length: 14
CDR3: CASSLARDYNEQFF
DNA: TGTGCCAGCAGCTTAGCCAGGGACTACAATGAGCAGTTCTTC

D: -
J: TRBJ2-4
V: TRBV11-2
size: few
length: 15
CDR3: CASSFSSLAKNIQYF
DNA: TGTGCCAGCAGCTTTAGTTCCTTAGCCAAAAACATTCAGTACTTC

D: TRBD1
J: TRBJ1-2
V: TRBV5-1
size: few
length: 13
CDR3: CASSLGTAYGYTF
DNA: TGTGCCAGCAGTTTAGGGACAGCCTATGGCTACACCTTC

D: TRBD1
J: TRBJ1-2
V: TRBV7-9
size: few
length: 13
CDR3: CASSRGTGDGYTF
DNA: TGTGCCAGCAGCAGGGGGACAGGGGATGGCTACACCTTC

D: TRBD2
J: TRBJ2-5
V: TRBV20-1
size: -
length: 12
CDR3: CSASGGAGAQYF
DNA: TGCAGTGCTTCCGGGGGGGCAGGGGCCCAGTACTTC

D: -
J: TRBJ1-1
V: TRBV6-1
size: -
length: 16
CDR3: CASSARADRPNTEAFF
DNA: TGTGCCAGCAGTGCCCGAGCAGACAGACCTAACACTGAAGCTTTCTTT

D: TRBD1
J: TRBJ1-1
V: TRBV7-9
size: -
length: 16
CDR3: CACSAGTGGAGTEAFF
DNA: TGTGCCTGCAGCGCCGGGACAGGGGGCGCCGGCACTGAAGCTTTCTTT

D: -
J: TRBJ2-1
V: TRBV3-1
size: -
length: 16
CDR3: CASSQVRAASYNEQFF
DNA: TGTGCCAGCAGCCAAGTTCGTGCGGCCTCCTACAATGAGCAGTTCTTC

D: TRBD1
J: TRBJ1-2
V: TRBV29-1
size: -
length: 11
CDR3: CSGQGANGYTF
DNA: TGCAGTGGACAGGGGGCAAATGGCTACACCTTC

D: -
J: TRBJ1-2
V: TRBV15
size: -
length: 14
CDR3: CATGREGGNYGYTF
DNA: TGTGCCACCGGCAGAGAGGGTGGTAACTATGGCTACACCTTC

D: -
J: TRBJ2-1
V: TRBV7-2
size: -
length: 16
CDR3: CASSLAEGGARNEQFF
DNA: TGTGCCAGCAGCTTAGCTGAGGGGGGGGCCCGCAATGAGCAGTTCTTC

D: TRBD1
J: TRBJ2-7
V: TRBV28
size: -
length: 14
CDR3: CASSTPTGGYEQYF
DNA: TGTGCCAGCAGTACCCCGACAGGGGGGTACGAGCAGTACTTC

D: -
J: TRBJ2-4
V: TRBV11-2
size: few
length: 13
CDR3: CASSHPPKNIQYF
DNA: TGTGCCAGCAGCCACCCCCCCAAAAACATTCAGTACTTC

D: -
J: TRBJ1-6
V: TRBV7-9
size: few
length: 13
CDR3: CASNAVGVAPLHF
DNA: TGTGCCAGCAACGCCGTGGGGGTGGCACCCCTCCACTTT

D: -
J: TRBJ2-6
V: TRBV5-1
size: -
length: 14
CDR3: CASLEGGGANVLTF
DNA: TGCGCCAGCCTCGAGGGCGGTGGGGCCAACGTCCTGACTTTC

D: TRBD1
J: TRBJ1-2
V: TRBV7-2
size: -
length: 14
CDR3: CASSRPPGGRRYTF
DNA: TGTGCCAGCAGCCGCCCCCCAGGGGGCAGGCGCTACACCTTC

D: -
J: TRBJ1-2
V: TRBV7-9
size: -
length: 14
CDR3: CASSLVPGVYGYTF
DNA: TGTGCCAGCAGCTTAGTCCCAGGGGTCTATGGCTACACCTTC

D: TRBD1
J: TRBJ1-4
V: TRBV3-1
size: -
length: 14
CDR3: CASSHQGAYEKLFF
DNA: TGTGCCAGCAGCCACCAGGGGGCCTATGAAAAACTGTTTTTT

D: -
J: TRBJ2-5
V: TRBV10-2
size: few
length: 13
CDR3: CASRGASQETQYF
DNA: TGCGCCAGCAGGGGGGCCTCCCAAGAGACCCAGTACTTC

D: -
J: TRBJ1-2
V: TRBV29-1
size: -
length: 12
CDR3: CSVDRGDYGYTF
DNA: TGCAGCGTTGACAGGGGAGACTATGGCTACACCTTC

D: -
J: TRBJ2-3
V: TRBV29-1
size: once
length: 14
CDR3: CSVGAGGEADTQYF
DNA: TGCAGCGTTGGGGCAGGGGGGGAGGCAGATACGCAGTATTTT

D: TRBD1
J: TRBJ2-5
V: TRBV20-1
size: -
length: 15
CDR3: CSARGRTGLTETQYF
DNA: TGCAGTGCTAGGGGCAGGACAGGGCTAACGGAGACCCAGTACTTC

D: -
J: TRBJ2-4
V: TRBV11-2
size: -
length: 15
CDR3: CASSLALSGVNIQYF
DNA: TGTGCCAGCAGCTTAGCGTTATCCGGGGTAAACATTCAGTACTTC

D: TRBD1
J: TRBJ1-2
V: TRBV12-3/TRBV12-4
size: -
length: 16
CDR3: CASSRGVDRAHYGYTF
DNA: TGTGCCAGCAGTCGTGGGGTGGACAGGGCCCACTATGGCTACACCTTC

D: -
J: TRBJ1-4
V: TRBV10-3
size: once
length: 13
CDR3: CAISDGRGEKLFF
DNA: TGTGCCATCAGCGATGGCCGAGGGGAAAAACTGTTTTTT

D: TRBD2
J: TRBJ2-1
V: TRBV10-3
size: -
length: 18
CDR3: CAISESEGSGGSYNEQFF
DNA: TGTGCCATCAGTGAGTCTGAGGGTAGCGGGGGGTCCTACAATGAGCAGTTCTTC

D: -
J: TRBJ2-7
V: TRBV20-1
size: -
length: 13
CDR3: CSAEQGQSYEQYF
DNA: TGCAGTGCCGAACAAGGACAGTCCTACGAGCAGTACTTC

D: TRBD2
J: TRBJ2-3
V: TRBV6-4
size: -
length: 16
CDR3: CASSQRTSGDTDTQYF
DNA: TGTGCCAGCAGCCAAAGGACTAGCGGAGACACAGATACGCAGTATTTT

D: -
J: TRBJ2-1
V: TRBV2
size: many
length: 15
CDR3: CASVEAAGWHNEQFF
DNA: TGTGCCAGCGTAGAAGCAGCCGGGTGGCACAATGAGCAGTTCTTC

D: TRBD2
J: TRBJ2-1
V: TRBV10-3
size: -
length: 15
CDR3: CTIKRAAGVYNEQFF
DNA: TGTACCATCAAGCGGGCGGCGGGGGTATACAATGAGCAGTTCTTC

D: -
J: TRBJ2-7
V: TRBV5-6
size: -
length: 14
CDR3: CASSLTASGYEQYF
DNA: TGTGCCAGCAGTTTGACAGCGTCCGGGTACGAGCAGTACTTC

D: TRBD2
J: TRBJ2-7
V: TRBV7-8
size: -
length: 14
CDR3: CASSPREGGSEQYF
DNA: TGTGCCAGCAGCCCACGGGAGGGGGGAAGCGAGCAGTACTTC

D: -
J: TRBJ2-1
V: TRBV4-2
size: -
length: 16
CDR3: CASSQEGTELGDEQFF
DNA: TGTGCCAGCAGCCAGGAGGGGACTGAACTAGGTGATGAGCAGTTCTTC

D: -
J: TRBJ1-2
V: TRBV20-1
size: few
length: 10
CDR3: CSAPAPRYTF
DNA: TGCAGTGCTCCTGCCCCTAGGTACACCTTC